The 9 T cell receptor beta chains below come from one sample, sequenced in a study of cytomegalovirus exposure and HLA in healthy donors. Researchers ran the PCR with 60 Vbeta and 13 Jbeta primers. TCRdb keeps only in-frame clones here, not all; method: immunoSEQ multiplex PCR. The data hold 150,000 to 180,000 clones, with over 65% observed a single time. Sequencing was performed on PBMCs. The receptors shown here come from a woman aged 40-49 years in good health and CMV-seronegative.

V usage is TRBV6-1 and J usage is TRBJ1-5; D possibly corresponds to TRBD1 (6 bases). Germline assignment: CDR1 MNHNS and CDR2 SASEGT. V was clipped by 6 bases and J by 0 bases, with 12 bases between them. This CDR3 region has 15 residues. CDR3: CASRRTVDSNQPQHF. CDR3 nucleotide sequence: TGTGCCAGCAGGAGGACAGTCGATAGCAATCAGCCCCAGCATTTT.

The rearrangement joins TRBV29-1 to TRBJ1-2; 7 bases are a match to TRBD1. This CDR3 has 13 amino acids. The trim removed 6 bases at V and 9 bases at J, leaving 13 bases unmatched. Germline loops: CDR1 SQVTM, CDR2 ANQGSEA. CDR3 sequence reads: CSVWRTGWRSYTF. In nucleotides, the CDR3 is TGCAGCGTATGGCGGACAGGTTGGCGGAGCTACACCTTC.

This chain connects TRBV27 to TRBJ1-2, with unresolved D. The CDR3 has 19 amino acids. Germline V lookup: CDR1 MNHEY, CDR2 SMNVEV (reference sequence). Trimming pared 5 bases from V and 0 bases from J, leaving 25 bases between. CDR3: CASSTQFTRRGTANYGYTF. For the CDR3, the DNA is TGTGCCAGCAGTACCCAATTTACCCGACGGGGAACTGCTAACTATGGCTACACCTTC.

The gene calls are TRBV7-8 and TRBJ1-6; 9 bases align to TRBD1. Germline loops: CDR1 SGHVS, CDR2 FQNEAQ. V shed 1 base and J 13 bases; nucleotides not matched to a gene: 8. The CDR3 contains 15 residues. In DNA, the CDR3 is TGTGCCAGCAGCTTAGATAGGACAGGGGCTTTTCCCCTCCACTTT. It translates to CASSLDRTGAFPLHF.

J is TRBJ2-1 and V is TRBV2; maybe TRBD1 (6 bases). The length of the CDR3 is 12 residues. The germline V gene encodes CDR1 SNHLY and CDR2 FYNNEI. The V and J ends lost 8 bases and 5 bases respectively, with 10 bases between them. The CDR3 sequence: CASVGGDNEQFF. Written as DNA, the CDR3 is TGTGCCAGCGTAGGGGGAGACAATGAGCAGTTCTTC.

The chain combines TRBV27 with TRBJ2-1; D might be TRBD1 (6 bases). The CDR3 is 14 amino acids. With 6 bases removed from V and 4 bases from J, the gap between germline ends came to 13 bases. CDR1 MNHEY and CDR2 SMNVEV come from the germline V gene (reference sequence). The CDR3 sequence is CASSRDRLYNEQFF. CDR3 in DNA: TGTGCCAGCAGCCGCGACAGGTTATACAATGAGCAGTTCTTC.

This clone was seen a handful of times. The chain couples TRBV2 to TRBJ2-1; D gene ambiguous. V lost 6 bases, J lost 12 bases, and 21 bases lay in between. This CDR3 is 14 amino acids long. Per germline, CDR1 SNHLY and CDR2 FYNNEI. CDR3 protein: CASREISAASAQFF. DNA for the CDR3: TGTGCCAGCAGAGAGATCAGTGCCGCCAGCGCGCAGTTCTTC.

The CDR3, as DNA: TGTGCCTGGAGTGGTTCACTAGCGTCCCTCTACGAGCAGTACTTC. Translated, it gives CAWSGSLASLYEQYF. The V call is TRBV30, the J call TRBJ2-7, with 7 positions matching TRBD2. With V trimmed by 1 base and J by 3 bases, 9 bases remained unmatched. There are 15 residues in the CDR3. The germline gives CDR1 GTSNPN, CDR2 SVGIG (reference sequence). Drawing the rest from reference TRBV30 and TRBJ2-7, the complete variable domain is SQTIHQWPATLVQPVGSPLSLECTVEGTSNPNLYWYRQAAGRGLQLLFYSVGIGQISSEVPQNLSASRPQDRQFILSSKKLLLSDSGFYLCAWSGSLASLYEQYFGPGTRLTVT.

The CDR3 region is CAWSVGDLYNEQFF. CDR3 coding DNA: TGTGCCTGGAGTGTCGGAGATCTTTACAATGAGCAGTTCTTC. The chain has TRBV30 and TRBJ2-1; D call uncertain. This CDR3 has 14 amino acids. The V gene lost 0 bases and the J gene lost 4 bases, with 10 bases spanning the gap. The germline CDR1 and CDR2 sequences are GTSNPN and SVGIG (reference sequence). The entire variable domain, with the rest obtained from reference TRBV30 and TRBJ2-1, is as follows: SQTIHQWPATLVQPVGSPLSLECTVEGTSNPNLYWYRQAAGRGLQLLFYSVGIGQISSEVPQNLSASRPQDRQFILSSKKLLLSDSGFYLCAWSVGDLYNEQFFGPGTRLTVL.